Presented here are 26 T cell receptor beta chains from one specimen sequenced in a study of T cells after yellow fever vaccination. One entry per CDR3 protein results from TCRdb running MiXCR on the 5' RACE reads. In the table there are 300,000 to 350,000 distinct CDR3 sequences, 7% to 9% of which are singletons. The sample consisted of PBMCs, taken approximately 40 days after the first yellow fever vaccination. The source of these receptors is a man between 18 and 29 years old who received the YFV17D yellow fever vaccine.

This chain links TRBV21-1 with TRBJ1-2. TRBV21-1 is a pseudogene segment. The CDR3 loop spans 14 amino acids. The CDR3 loop is CASSASAAFYGYTF. The DNA for the CDR3 is TGTGCCAGCAGCGCATCAGCAGCGTTCTATGGCTACACCTTC.

This clonotype was counted a few times. V and J are TRBV7-3 and TRBJ2-5; D may correspond to TRBD1 or TRBD2 (6 bases each). This CDR3 region has 13 residues. Germline CDR1 and CDR2: SGHTA and FQGTGA. Between the trimmed V and J ends, which lost 8 bases and 3 bases, there was a span of 13 bases. The chain's CDR3 is CASAQGRKETQYF. The CDR3 DNA reads TGTGCCAGCGCCCAGGGGAGGAAAGAGACCCAGTACTTC. The whole variable domain, filled in from reference TRBV7-3 and TRBJ2-5, reads GAGVSQTPSNKVTEKGKYVELRCDPISGHTALYWYRQSLGQGPEFLIYFQGTGAADDSGLPNDRFFAVRPEGSVSTLKIQRTERGDSAVYLCASAQGRKETQYFGPGTRLLVL.

The table lists this clonotype with a few counts. The rearrangement joins TRBV20-1 to TRBJ2-1, with 11 bases matching TRBD1. CDR3 length: 15 residues. V shed 6 bases, J shed 3 bases, and the junction held 7 bases outside the gene matches. Per germline, CDR1 DFQATT and CDR2 SNEGSKA (reference sequence). The CDR3 protein is CSAPGTGGNYNEQFF. The CDR3 nucleotides are TGCAGTGCGCCCGGGACAGGGGGTAACTACAATGAGCAGTTCTTC.

This rearrangement joins TRBV24-1 to TRBJ2-3; TRBD1 matches 7 bases. The CDR3 totals 16 residues. Trimming took 5 bases from V and 5 from J; bases not matched to a gene: 12. The germline V gene has CDR1 KGHDR and CDR2 SFDVKD. CDR3 loop: CATSGNLAGGLDTQYF. In DNA, the CDR3 is TGTGCCACCAGTGGGAACTTGGCAGGGGGTTTAGATACGCAGTATTTT.

This clonotype was seen a handful of times. The genes are TRBV5-4 and TRBJ2-3, with 8 bases lining up with TRBD1. The CDR3 runs 16 residues. Trimming removed 4 bases from V and 5 bases from J; junction bases left unmatched: 12. Germline V gene data show CDR1 as SGHNT and CDR2 as YYREEE (reference sequence). As DNA, the CDR3 is TGTGCCAGCAGCCACCGCCTGACAGGGGTGGGAGATACGCAGTATTTT. It is translated as CASSHRLTGVGDTQYF. The complete variable domain, with remaining parts taken from reference TRBV5-4 and TRBJ2-3, reads ETGVTQSPTHLIKTRGQQVTLRCSSQSGHNTVSWYQQALGQGPQFIFQYYREEENGRGNFPPRFSGLQFPNYSSELNVNALELDDSALYLCASSHRLTGVGDTQYFGPGTRLTVL.

The chain couples TRBV6-5 to TRBJ1-2; possible D gene TRBD1, 5 bases. The CDR3 length is 14 residues. The ends were cut back, 7 bases at V and 3 bases at J, with 15 bases in the middle. The germline CDR1 and CDR2 sequences are MNHEY and SVGAGI. CDR3 sequence reads: CASNPGFSYYGYTF. CDR3 bases: TGTGCCAGCAATCCAGGGTTTTCTTACTATGGCTACACCTTC.

This clonotype turned up a few times. This rearrangement joins TRBV29-1 to TRBJ1-4, with a weak D call TRBD1 (6 bases). Germline loops: CDR1 SQVTM, CDR2 ANQGSEA. Trimming left V 0 bases short and J 6 bases short, with 14 bases between. The CDR3 loop spans 15 amino acids. The CDR3 protein is CSVEDLGGGDEKLFF. DNA of the CDR3: TGCAGCGTTGAAGATCTAGGGGGGGGGGATGAAAAACTGTTTTTT.

This clonotype has only a few counts. The V call is TRBV7-2, the J call TRBJ2-7, with 7 bases lining up with TRBD1. Germline CDR1 is SGHTA and CDR2 is FQGNSA. This CDR3 region has 16 residues. The trim removed 4 bases at V and 2 bases at J, leaving 11 bases unmatched. The CDR3 DNA reads TGTGCCAGCAGCTATACAGGCACAGGGGTTCCCTACGAGCAGTACTTC. Translating it yields CASSYTGTGVPYEQYF. The full variable domain, with the rest looked up from reference TRBV7-2 and TRBJ2-7, is GAGVSQSPSNKVTEKGKDVELRCDPISGHTALYWYRQSLGQGLEFLIYFQGNSAPDKSGLPSDRFSAERTGGSVSTLTIQRTQQEDSAVYLCASSYTGTGVPYEQYFGPGTRLTVT.

This clonotype has a handful of counts. The rearrangement links TRBV5-1 to TRBJ2-5, with 10 bases that match TRBD2. The CDR3 is 15 amino acids. The V gene's germline CDR1 is SGHRS and CDR2 YFSETQ. V lost 0 bases and J lost 7; bases outside the gene matches: 6. The CDR3 sequence is CASSLGLAGSRTQYF. CDR3 nucleotide sequence: TGCGCCAGCAGCTTGGGACTAGCGGGCTCTAGGACCCAGTACTTC.

The sample holds a few counts of this clonotype. The chain joins TRBV20-1 to TRBJ1-3; D call uncertain. Germline loops: CDR1 DFQATT, CDR2 SNEGSKA (reference sequence). This CDR3 has 14 amino acids. The V and J ends lost 5 bases and 4 bases respectively, with 15 bases between them. The CDR3: CSAGLGVRGNTIYF. In DNA, the CDR3 is TGCAGTGCTGGCCTCGGGGTGAGGGGAAACACCATATATTTT.

The rearrangement links TRBV7-8 to TRBJ1-2; 8 bases agree with TRBD1. The CDR3 runs to 17 residues. Germline lookup yields CDR1 SGHVS and CDR2 FQNEAQ. With V trimmed by 1 base and J by 4 bases, 11 bases remained unmatched. The CDR3 DNA follows: TGTGCCAGCAGCTTAGGACAGGGGTCATTTTTGCTCTATGGCTACACCTTC. It encodes CASSLGQGSFLLYGYTF.

This clonotype was found a few times. This chain connects TRBV28 to TRBJ2-3; no reliable D call. Trimming pared 6 bases from V and 4 bases from J, leaving 14 bases between. Germline assignment: CDR1 MDHEN and CDR2 SYDVKM. The CDR3 extends over 14 amino acids. CDR3 in DNA: TGTGCCAGCAGCTTTGACCCCCGCCCAGATACGCAGTATTTT. Protein sequence: CASSFDPRPDTQYF.

This chain links TRBV4-1 with TRBJ2-5, with D unclear. V was trimmed by 3 bases and J by 1 base, leaving 6 bases between them. CDR3 size: 13 residues. CDR1 and CDR2 (germline): MGHRA, YSYEKL. CDR3 sequence reads: CASSHLPQETQYF. In DNA form, the CDR3 reads TGCGCCAGCAGCCACCTCCCCCAAGAGACCCAGTACTTC.

This clonotype was recorded many times. This chain joins TRBV6-1 and TRBJ2-1; 12 bases match TRBD2. The junction had 7 bases not matched to a gene; V was cut back by 6 bases and J by 10 bases. The CDR3 consists of 14 residues. Germline lookup yields CDR1 MNHNS and CDR2 SASEGT. In DNA form, the CDR3 reads TGTGCCAGCAGCCAGGGACTAGCGGGTAGGGAGCAGTTCTTC. Residues: CASSQGLAGREQFF.

The chain combines TRBV7-6 with TRBJ1-3; no clear D gene. CDR3 size: 16 residues. V was clipped by 1 base and J by 3 bases, with 13 bases between them. CDR1 SGHVS and CDR2 FNYEAQ come from the germline V gene. For the CDR3, the DNA is TGTGCCAGCAGCTTAGGCGCCAGGTCTGGTGGAAACACCATATATTTT. This translates into CASSLGARSGGNTIYF. Filled out from reference TRBV7-6 and TRBJ1-3, the complete variable domain reads GAGVSQSPRYKVTKRGQDVALRCDPISGHVSLYWYRQALGQGPEFLTYFNYEAQQDKSGLPNDRFSAERPEGSISTLTIQRTEQRDSAMYRCASSLGARSGGNTIYFGEGSWLTVV.

The chain combines TRBV7-6 with TRBJ1-1; 12 nucleotides line up with TRBD1. V was pared by 5 bases and J by 5 bases, with 12 bases of the junction left unmatched. Germline CDR1 SGHVS, CDR2 FNYEAQ. The CDR3 has 17 amino acids. In DNA form, the CDR3 reads TGTGCCAGCAGCGAATCCGGGACAGGGGGCGCGAATACTGAAGCTTTCTTT. This translates into CASSESGTGGANTEAFF.

The chain joins TRBV7-2 to TRBJ2-3; D is perhaps TRBD1 (5 bases). From germline, CDR1 is SGHTA and CDR2 FQGNSA. Trimming took off 0 bases at V and 4 bases at J, with 8 bases between the two ends. The length of the CDR3 is 14 residues. The CDR3 region is CASSLALGPDTQYF. The CDR3 coding sequence is TGTGCCAGCAGCTTAGCGCTGGGGCCAGATACGCAGTATTTT.

The chain links TRBV5-5 to TRBJ1-1; D perhaps matches TRBD1 (5 bases). Trimming took off 0 bases at V and 4 bases at J, with 10 bases between the two ends. This CDR3 contains 14 residues. CDR1 SGHKS and CDR2 YYEKEE come from the germline V gene (reference sequence). CDR3 in amino acids: CASSLAGRLTEAFF. CDR3 bases: TGTGCCAGCAGCTTGGCAGGGAGGCTCACTGAAGCTTTCTTT.

In this sample, this clonotype turned up a few times. This chain joins TRBV5-4 and TRBJ2-3; 8 positions match TRBD1. The V segment lost 2 bases and the J segment 5 bases; nucleotides outside the gene matches: 4. Germline values: CDR1 SGHNT, CDR2 YYREEE (reference sequence). This CDR3 has 14 amino acids. CDR3 in amino acids: CASSFSGGLDTQYF. CDR3 coding DNA: TGTGCCAGCAGCTTTTCAGGGGGCTTAGATACGCAGTATTTT.

This clonotype was seen at least ten times. The gene calls are TRBV20-1 and TRBJ1-3, with TRBD1 as a possible D gene (5 bases). This CDR3 is 14 amino acids long. V shed 3 bases and J shed 7 bases, with 16 bases lying between them. CDR1 is DFQATT and CDR2 is SNEGSKA in the germline V gene (reference sequence). CDR3 amino acids: CSASDAGRFNTIYF. The CDR3, as DNA: TGCAGTGCTAGTGACGCAGGGCGTTTTAACACCATATATTTT.

The V gene is TRBV7-2, the J gene TRBJ2-2, with D hard to call. The V and J ends lost 5 bases and 2 bases respectively, with 15 bases between them. The CDR3 consists of 16 residues. Germline V gene lookup returns CDR1 SGHTA and CDR2 FQGNSA. CDR3 in amino acids: CASSAKSSVNTGELFF. CDR3 nucleotide sequence: TGTGCCAGCAGCGCGAAGAGTTCGGTTAACACCGGGGAGCTGTTTTTT.

V gene TRBV5-4 combines with J gene TRBJ2-1; a possible D gene is TRBD1 (5 bases). The CDR3 covers 13 residues. Germline assignment: CDR1 SGHNT and CDR2 YYREEE (reference sequence). V lost 5 bases, J lost 6 bases, and 12 bases lay in between. The CDR3 protein is CASRGLRANEQFF. In DNA form, the CDR3 reads TGTGCCAGCAGGGGGCTCCGGGCCAATGAGCAGTTCTTC.

This clonotype was detected many times. The rearrangement joins TRBV7-9 to TRBJ1-4; D call uncertain. Trimming stripped 0 bases from V and 6 bases from J, with 8 bases between. The CDR3 runs to 14 residues. Germline lookup yields CDR1 SEHNR and CDR2 FQNEAQ (reference sequence). Here the CDR3 DNA reads TGTGCCAGCAGCTTAGCCAGTCAAGATGAAAAACTGTTTTTT. Protein sequence: CASSLASQDEKLFF.

A few counts support this clonotype. The chain carries TRBV18 and TRBJ2-5; the D gene is possibly TRBD2 (5 bases). Germline CDR1 reads KGHSH; CDR2 reads LQKENI. V lost 6 bases, J lost 4 bases, and 9 bases lay in between. This CDR3 is 12 amino acids long. The CDR3 DNA follows: TGTGCCAGCTCCGGGGAGAGAGAGACCCAGTACTTC. Residues: CASSGERETQYF.

The rearrangement joins TRBV6-1 to TRBJ2-7, with 9 bases matching TRBD1. The J segment lost 0 bases and the V segment lost 6 bases, leaving 6 bases of the junction unmatched. The CDR3 spans 15 residues. Germline CDR1 is MNHNS and CDR2 is SASEGT. CDR3 nucleotides: TGTGCCAGCAGCTCCGGGACAGGGTACTCCTACGAGCAGTACGTC. This codes for CASSSGTGYSYEQYV.

CDR3 sequence reads: CASSKRDAETQYF. DNA for the CDR3: TGTGCCAGTAGTAAGCGGGACGCGGAGACCCAGTACTTC. The chain uses TRBV19 and TRBJ2-5, with 7 bases aligning to TRBD2. The CDR3 spans 13 residues. Looked up from germline, CDR1 is LNHDA and CDR2 is SQIVND (reference sequence). Germline trimming cut 4 bases from V and 5 bases from J; bases unmatched to any gene: 4.